This T cell receptor beta chain originates from a study of regulatory T cells in long-lasting Graves disease. Points from the study as a whole: Favoring TRBV28, TRBJ1-2 and TRBJ2-5 was a feature seen in persistent disease. Public clonotype sharing was higher in persistent than newly diagnosed patients.

With iRepertoire HTBI primers and Arm-PCR of CDR3 regions, TCR beta libraries were built. TCRdb itself ran the multiplex PCR reads through MiXCR, one entry per CDR3 protein. The sample yields a few hundred thousand distinct CDR3 sequences, roughly 21% seen once. V shed 0 bases and J shed 3 bases, with 12 bases lying between them. The CDR3 consists of 16 residues. In germline, CDR1 is MGHRA, CDR2 YSYEKL. Stated time point: persistent/refractory GD, antithyroid drugs over 5 years with positive TRAb. Extracted PBMC RNA gave rise to the TCR library. Roughly 8.3 milliliters of peripheral blood were taken and placed in EDTA tubes. As regards this clonotype: The antigen is undetermined.

The source of this sequence is a female donor with Graves disease. The chain recombines TRBV4-1 with TRBJ1-3; no clear D gene. Source: peripheral blood mononuclear cells (PBMCs), taken when the disease was refractory, from a patient treated with antithyroid drugs. The CDR3 DNA is TGCGCCAGCAGCCAAGAGAGGAGGTTCGATGGAAACACCATATATTTT. Translating it yields CASSQERRFDGNTIYF.